This passage covers 9 T cell receptor beta chains from one sample sequenced in a study of T cells in Graves' hyperthyroidism and ophthalmopathy. TCR beta CDR3 regions were amplified from RNA transcripts. An initial round of RT-PCR targeting the TCR CDR3 relied on the HTBI primer set. TCRdb re-called the multiplex PCR reads through MiXCR, storing one row per CDR3 protein. This table holds approximately 510,000 distinct CDR3 sequences, approximately 48% found once. The sequenced sample consisted of peripheral blood or thyroid tissue (not recorded which). Receptors were obtained from an adult woman with Graves' disease, either hyperthyroidism or ophthalmopathy (not recorded which).

The J gene is TRBJ1-2, the V gene TRBV6-1; 10 nucleotides line up with TRBD1. J was trimmed by 0 bases and V by 6 bases; bases with no gene match: 7. This CDR3 is built from 16 residues. Germline lookup yields CDR1 MNHNS and CDR2 SASEGT. The CDR3, as DNA: TGTGCCAGCAGCCGACATGGGACAGGGGCTAACTATGGCTACACCTTC. Translated: CASSRHGTGANYGYTF.

The CDR3 coding sequence is TGCAGTGCTATAATGACGGCTGCTTCGGCAAAACTGTTTTTT. Translating it yields CSAIMTAASAKLFF. V gene TRBV20-1 combines with J gene TRBJ1-4; no reliable D call. The CDR3 runs to 14 residues. V was trimmed by 4 bases and J by 10 bases, leaving 19 bases between them. CDR1 and CDR2 from the germline V gene are DFQATT and SNEGSKA (reference sequence).

The chain joins TRBV7-8 to TRBJ1-2; no reliable D call. The V end was cut by 5 bases, the J end by 6 bases, with 7 bases between. In germline, CDR1 is SGHVS, CDR2 FQNEAQ. This CDR3 comprises 11 residues. CDR3 in amino acids: CASSPQDGYTF. The CDR3 DNA reads TGTGCCAGCAGCCCGCAGGATGGCTACACCTTC.

The chain joins TRBV12-3 or TRBV12-4 to TRBJ2-5; D unresolved. The CDR3 consists of 16 residues. Trimming shortened V by 7 bases and J by 4 bases, and 22 bases separated the two germline ends. The CDR3 spells CASNQPSGGTGETQYF. CDR3 sequence (DNA): TGTGCCAGCAACCAGCCCTCGGGCGGCACGGGAGAGACCCAGTACTTC.

J is TRBJ1-2 and V is TRBV2, with 7 bases lining up with TRBD1. CDR1 SNHLY and CDR2 FYNNEI come from the germline V gene. With V trimmed by 5 bases and J by 4 bases, 10 bases remained unmatched. The CDR3 extends over 15 amino acids. In nucleotides, the CDR3 is TGTGCCAGCAGTTTTCCAGGGGGGGGAGGCTATGGCTACACCTTC. Protein sequence: CASSFPGGGGYGYTF. Full variable domain (outside the CDR3, taken from reference TRBV2 and TRBJ1-2): EPEVTQTPSHQVTQMGQEVILRCVPISNHLYFYWYRQILGQKVEFLVSFYNNEISEKSEIFDDQFSVERPDGSNFTLKIRSTKLEDSAMYFCASSFPGGGGYGYTFGSGTRLTVV.

Of note for this clonotype: Because the CDR3 is missing its conserved closing phenylalanine or tryptophan, this is likely a read error. The DNA is omitted, as the CDR3 cannot be located on it reliably, and the CDR3 follows TCRdb's listing. This chain links TRBV9 with TRBJ1-1. Germline V gene lookup returns CDR1 SGDLS and CDR2 YYNGEE. The CDR3 extends over 9 residues, inclusive of both ends. CDR3 protein: CASTLSPLS.

This clonotype occurred many times. V gene TRBV2 combines with J gene TRBJ2-2; a possible D gene is TRBD2 (5 bases). The CDR3 has 14 amino acids. CDR1 and CDR2 (germline): SNHLY, FYNNEI. V shed 7 bases and J shed 7 bases, with 16 bases lying between them. The DNA of the CDR3 is TGTGCCAGCAATTGGGAGCGACGAGTCGGGGAGCTGTTTTTT. Translation: CASNWERRVGELFF.

V is TRBV28 and J is TRBJ1-3; D not certain. The CDR3 totals 14 residues. The germline CDR1 and CDR2 sequences are MDHEN and SYDVKM. V was clipped by 9 bases and J by 0 bases, with 12 bases between them. For the CDR3, the DNA is TGTGCCAGTTCCATGTGGCTCTCTGGAAACACCATATATTTT. As protein: CASSMWLSGNTIYF.

This clonotype was detected a few times. V and J are TRBV7-8 and TRBJ2-5; D not resolved. CDR3 size: 17 residues. V was cut by 5 bases and J by 5 bases, with 24 bases left in between. Germline V gene sequence: CDR1 SGHVS, CDR2 FQNEAQ. CDR3 residues: CASSVRPNRLIMETQYF. In nucleotides, the CDR3 is TGTGCCAGCAGCGTCCGACCCAATCGCCTTATAATGGAGACCCAGTACTTC.